A selection of T cell receptor beta chains follows, all from one sample in a study of regulatory T cells in long-lasting Graves disease. TCRdb recomputed calls from the multiplex PCR reads with MiXCR, one row per CDR3 protein. Here the sample spans 400,000 or so distinct CDR3 sequences, about a fifth being singletons. Material: peripheral blood mononuclear cells (PBMCs), obtained when the disease was refractory, from a patient treated with antithyroid drugs. The receptors come from a female donor with Graves disease. The CDR3 runs from the conserved cysteine through the conserved F or W. The D gene is left open where the match is weak. A row's size may be missing; if present it is once, few, many or a size class.

J: TRBJ2-4; V: TRBV5-5; D: .; size: few; CDR3: CASSLVQTGAKNIQYF; DNA: TGTGCCAGCAGCTTGGTGCAAACAGGCGCCAAAAACATTCAGTACTTC
J: TRBJ2-7; V: TRBV7-9; D: .; size: many; CDR3: CASSFLRTSDEQYF; DNA: TGTGCCAGCAGCTTTCTCCGGACGTCAGACGAGCAGTACTTC
J: TRBJ2-5; V: TRBV9; D: .; size: .; CDR3: CASSGPGLVETQYF; DNA: TGTGCCAGCAGCGGACCGGGACTGGTGGAGACCCAGTACTTC
J: TRBJ2-7; V: TRBV27; D: TRBD2; size: many; CDR3: CASSLYSGRGPYEQYF; DNA: TGTGCCAGCAGTTTATATAGCGGGAGGGGACCCTACGAGCAGTACTTC
J: TRBJ2-1; V: TRBV4-2; D: .; size: .; CDR3: CASSHDNEQFF; DNA: TGTGCCAGCAGCCACGACAATGAGCAGTTCTTC
J: TRBJ2-7; V: TRBV27; D: .; size: many; CDR3: CASSSYDSSYEQYF; DNA: TGTGCCAGCAGTTCGTATGATTCCTCCTACGAGCAGTACTTC
J: TRBJ2-7; V: TRBV12-3/TRBV12-4; D: .; size: .; CDR3: CASSLVAGVSYEQYF; DNA: TGTGCCAGCAGTTTAGTCGCAGGGGTGTCCTACGAGCAGTACTTC
J: TRBJ1-1; V: TRBV20-1; D: .; size: .; CDR3: CSARDLGRGLANTEAFF; DNA: TGCAGTGCTAGAGATTTGGGTCGGGGTCTGGCCAACACTGAAGCTTTCTTT
J: TRBJ2-5; V: TRBV27; D: TRBD2; size: many; CDR3: CASSHGGGQETQYF; DNA: TGTGCCAGCAGTCATGGGGGAGGGCAAGAGACCCAGTACTTC
J: TRBJ2-2; V: TRBV11-2; D: TRBD2; size: once; CDR3: CASSSFLQAGAGTGELFF; DNA: TGTGCCAGCAGCTCGTTCCTTCAAGCGGGGGCCGGCACCGGGGAGCTGTTTTTT
J: TRBJ2-7; V: TRBV7-2; D: TRBD1; size: many; CDR3: CASSSTGTGLYEQYF; DNA: TGTGCCAGCAGCTCCACCGGGACAGGCCTGTACGAGCAGTACTTC
J: TRBJ1-1; V: TRBV18; D: .; size: few; CDR3: CASSLIVRGYAEAFF; DNA: TGTGCCAGCTCCCTGATTGTAAGGGGCTACGCTGAAGCTTTCTTT
J: TRBJ2-7; V: TRBV13; D: TRBD1; size: .; CDR3: CTSSSPGTANYEQYF; DNA: TGTACCAGCAGCTCTCCCGGGACAGCGAACTACGAGCAGTACTTC
J: TRBJ2-1; V: TRBV5-1; D: .; size: few; CDR3: CASSLSDHTYNEQFF; DNA: TGCGCCAGCAGCTTGAGCGACCACACCTACAATGAGCAGTTCTTC
J: TRBJ1-4; V: TRBV11-2; D: .; size: many; CDR3: CASSLVGVNEKLFF; DNA: TGTGCCAGCAGCTTAGTTGGGGTTAATGAAAAACTGTTTTTT
J: TRBJ2-5; V: TRBV12-3/TRBV12-4; D: .; size: .; CDR3: CASSRPGSLPETQYF; DNA: TGTGCCAGCAGTCGCCCCGGGAGCCTCCCAGAGACCCAGTACTTC
J: TRBJ1-3; V: TRBV5-1; D: .; size: once; CDR3: CASSGVGASSGNTMYF; DNA: TGCGCCAGCAGTGGAGTGGGGGCCAGCTCTGGAAACACCATGTATTTT
J: TRBJ1-2; V: TRBV20-1; D: .; size: once; CDR3: CSAPGRATNYGYTF; DNA: TGCAGTGCTCCCGGACGGGCTACTAACTATGGCTACACCTTC
J: TRBJ2-1; V: TRBV30; D: TRBD1; size: .; CDR3: CAWSGGDRDLQFF; DNA: TGTGCCTGGTCTGGAGGGGACAGGGACTTACAGTTCTTC
J: TRBJ1-5; V: TRBV2; D: .; size: many; CDR3: CASSDRANQPQHF; DNA: TGTGCCAGCAGTGACCGGGCCAATCAGCCCCAGCATTTT
J: TRBJ2-5; V: TRBV29-1; D: .; size: many; CDR3: CSVEPGRETQYF; DNA: TGCAGCGTGGAGCCTGGGAGGGAGACCCAGTACTTC
J: TRBJ1-3; V: TRBV12-3/TRBV12-4; D: .; size: many; CDR3: CASSTLQGDIGNTIYF; DNA: TGTGCCAGCAGTACCCTACAGGGCGACATTGGAAACACCATATATTTT
J: TRBJ2-6; V: TRBV28; D: .; size: few; CDR3: CASRGSGANVLTF; DNA: TGTGCCAGCAGGGGGTCTGGGGCCAACGTCCTGACTTTC
J: TRBJ2-5; V: TRBV28; D: TRBD2; size: many; CDR3: CASSKSGGMTETQYF; DNA: TGTGCCAGCAGTAAAAGCGGGGGAATGACAGAGACCCAGTACTTC
J: TRBJ1-4; V: TRBV30; D: .; size: .; CDR3: CAWNPNNEKLFF; DNA: TGTGCCTGGAACCCGAATAATGAAAAACTGTTTTTT
J: TRBJ1-1; V: TRBV12-3/TRBV12-4; D: .; size: many; CDR3: CASSLSPGANTEAFF; DNA: TGTGCCAGCAGTTTATCTCCGGGGGCGAACACTGAAGCTTTCTTT
J: TRBJ2-5; V: TRBV5-1; D: TRBD1; size: few; CDR3: CASSVGPVAQGETQYF; DNA: TGCGCCAGCAGCGTAGGTCCGGTAGCACAGGGGGAGACCCAGTACTTC
J: TRBJ1-2; V: TRBV19; D: TRBD1; size: .; CDR3: CATSPVGGSAGYTF; DNA: TGTGCCACTTCCCCAGTAGGGGGCTCCGCTGGCTACACCTTC
J: TRBJ1-4; V: TRBV27; D: TRBD1; size: once; CDR3: CASSFTGAGMGEKLFF; DNA: TGTGCCAGCAGTTTTACAGGGGCAGGGATGGGTGAAAAACTGTTTTTT
J: TRBJ2-5; V: TRBV19; D: .; size: .; CDR3: CAGRGVLETQYF; DNA: TGTGCCGGTCGTGGTGTTTTGGAGACCCAGTACTTC
J: TRBJ2-7; V: TRBV28; D: TRBD1; size: many; CDR3: CASSPGQGVREQYF; DNA: TGTGCCAGCAGTCCGGGACAGGGTGTTCGCGAGCAGTACTTC
J: TRBJ2-5; V: TRBV11-2; D: .; size: many; CDR3: CASSLLEVPQETQYF; DNA: TGTGCCAGCAGCCTACTTGAAGTCCCGCAAGAGACCCAGTACTTC
J: TRBJ1-2; V: TRBV29-1; D: .; size: .; CDR3: CSVPGLGGYTF; DNA: TGCAGCGTTCCGGGTTTGGGGGGCTACACCTTC
J: TRBJ1-4; V: TRBV10-2; D: .; size: many; CDR3: CASSGFARGHPATNEKLFF; DNA: TGCGCCAGCAGTGGGTTCGCCAGGGGCCACCCTGCAACTAATGAAAAACTGTTTTTT
J: TRBJ1-2; V: TRBV29-1; D: .; size: many; CDR3: CSADSYGYTF; DNA: TGCAGCGCCGACAGTTATGGCTACACCTTC
J: TRBJ2-5; V: TRBV5-5; D: .; size: many; CDR3: CASSLDRSQETQYF; DNA: TGTGCCAGCTCACTCGACAGGTCCCAAGAGACCCAGTACTTC
J: TRBJ2-7; V: TRBV28; D: TRBD2; size: many; CDR3: CASSTRGGLAYEQYF; DNA: TGTGCCAGCAGCACCCGCGGGGGACTAGCCTACGAGCAGTACTTC
J: TRBJ1-1; V: TRBV6-5; D: .; size: few; CDR3: CASSYMDKEAFF; DNA: TGTGCCAGCAGTTATATGGACAAGGAAGCTTTCTTT
J: TRBJ1-5; V: TRBV20-1; D: .; size: .; CDR3: CSATTGGWDQPQHF; DNA: TGCAGTGCTACTACGGGGGGCTGGGATCAGCCCCAGCATTTT
J: TRBJ2-7; V: TRBV20-1; D: TRBD1; size: .; CDR3: CSARSGQGSYEQYF; DNA: TGCAGTGCTAGATCCGGACAGGGCTCCTACGAGCAGTACTTC
J: TRBJ1-2; V: TRBV2; D: TRBD1; size: many; CDR3: CASGRTGEGYTF; DNA: TGTGCCAGCGGAAGGACAGGGGAAGGCTACACCTTC
J: TRBJ2-5; V: TRBV11-2; D: .; size: many; CDR3: CASSPGSVETQYF; DNA: TGTGCCAGCAGCCCTGGGTCGGTGGAGACCCAGTACTTC
J: TRBJ2-7; V: TRBV5-1; D: TRBD1; size: .; CDR3: CASSLWSGGREQYF; DNA: TGCGCCAGCAGCTTGTGGTCAGGGGGACGCGAGCAGTACTTC
J: TRBJ2-2; V: TRBV7-3; D: TRBD2; size: few; CDR3: CASSFGTSGGELFF; DNA: TGTGCCAGCAGCTTTGGGACTAGCGGTGGGGAGCTGTTTTTT
J: TRBJ2-5; V: TRBV11-2; D: .; size: many; CDR3: CASSPPGHLQETQYF; DNA: TGTGCCAGCAGCCCGCCTGGACACCTCCAAGAGACCCAGTACTTC
J: TRBJ2-3; V: TRBV12-3/TRBV12-4; D: TRBD1; size: few; CDR3: CASSFNGQGAAGWFVDTQYF; DNA: TGTGCCAGCAGTTTTAACGGACAGGGGGCAGCGGGATGGTTTGTAGATACGCAGTATTTT
J: TRBJ1-5; V: TRBV6-2/TRBV6-3; D: .; size: many; CDR3: CASSYDQGRAPQHF; DNA: TGTGCCAGCAGTTACGACCAGGGTCGGGCGCCCCAGCATTTT
J: TRBJ1-2; V: TRBV7-8; D: .; size: many; CDR3: CASSPDPGYYGYTF; DNA: TGTGCCAGCAGCCCCGACCCAGGGTACTATGGCTACACCTTC
J: TRBJ2-6; V: TRBV27; D: .; size: many; CDR3: CASSYELAGANVLTF; DNA: TGTGCCAGCAGTTATGAGTTGGCTGGGGCCAACGTCCTGACTTTC
J: TRBJ2-5; V: TRBV4-2; D: TRBD2; size: many; CDR3: CASSHATSGEGTQYF; DNA: TGTGCCAGCAGCCACGCAACTAGCGGGGAGGGGACCCAGTACTTC
J: TRBJ1-2; V: TRBV10-3; D: TRBD1; size: .; CDR3: CAISGQGGVNYGYTF; DNA: TGTGCCATCAGTGGACAAGGGGGCGTAAACTATGGCTACACCTTC
J: TRBJ2-1; V: TRBV28; D: .; size: .; CDR3: CASSSRGNEQFF; DNA: TGTGCCAGCAGTTCCAGGGGTAATGAGCAGTTCTTC
J: TRBJ1-2; V: TRBV6-1; D: .; size: many; CDR3: CASNQEYRNYGYTF; DNA: TGTGCCAGCAACCAAGAATACCGTAACTATGGCTACACCTTC
J: TRBJ2-5; V: TRBV20-1; D: .; size: .; CDR3: CSAPPRFEETQYF; DNA: TGCAGTGCTCCACCCAGGTTTGAAGAGACCCAGTACTTC